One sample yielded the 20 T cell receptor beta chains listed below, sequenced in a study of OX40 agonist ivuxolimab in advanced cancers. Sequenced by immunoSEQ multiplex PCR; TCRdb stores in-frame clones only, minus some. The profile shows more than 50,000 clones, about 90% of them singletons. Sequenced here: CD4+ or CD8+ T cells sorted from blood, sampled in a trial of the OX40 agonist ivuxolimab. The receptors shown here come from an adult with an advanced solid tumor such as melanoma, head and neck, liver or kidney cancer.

DNA of the CDR3: TGTGCCAGCTCACCACCCGGACCGACAACTAATGAAAAACTGTTTTTT. This gives the protein CASSPPGPTTNEKLFF. This chain connects TRBV18 to TRBJ1-4; D is unresolved. The CDR3 totals 16 residues. The V gene lost 0 bases and the J gene lost 0 bases, with 8 bases spanning the gap. In germline, CDR1 is KGHSH, CDR2 LQKENI.

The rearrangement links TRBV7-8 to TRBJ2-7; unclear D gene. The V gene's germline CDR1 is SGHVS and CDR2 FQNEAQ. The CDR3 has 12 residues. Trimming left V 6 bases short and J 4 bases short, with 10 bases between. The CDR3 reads CASSPVSYEQYF. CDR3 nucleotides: TGTGCCAGCAGTCCGGTATCTTACGAGCAGTACTTC.

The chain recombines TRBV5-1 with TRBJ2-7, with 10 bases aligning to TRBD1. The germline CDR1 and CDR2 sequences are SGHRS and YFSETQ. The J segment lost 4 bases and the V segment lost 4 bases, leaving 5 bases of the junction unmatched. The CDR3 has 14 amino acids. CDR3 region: CASSGGTGEYEQYF. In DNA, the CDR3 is TGCGCCAGCAGCGGCGGGACAGGGGAGTACGAGCAGTACTTC.

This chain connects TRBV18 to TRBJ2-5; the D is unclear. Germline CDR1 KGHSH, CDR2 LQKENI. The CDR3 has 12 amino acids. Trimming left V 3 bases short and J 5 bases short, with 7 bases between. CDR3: CASSPNGETQYF. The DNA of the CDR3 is TGTGCCAGCTCACCTAACGGGGAGACCCAGTACTTC.

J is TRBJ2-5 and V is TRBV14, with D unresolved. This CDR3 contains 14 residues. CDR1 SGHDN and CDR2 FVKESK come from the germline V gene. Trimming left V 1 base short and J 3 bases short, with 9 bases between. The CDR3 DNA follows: TGTGCCAGCAGCCAAGGGTGGCTAGAAGAGACCCAGTACTTC. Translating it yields CASSQGWLEETQYF.

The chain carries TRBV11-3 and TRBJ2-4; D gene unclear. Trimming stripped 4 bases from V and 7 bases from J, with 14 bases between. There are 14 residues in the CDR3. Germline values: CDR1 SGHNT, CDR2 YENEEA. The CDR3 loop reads CASSSRNSGNIQYF. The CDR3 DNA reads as TGTGCCAGCAGCTCCCGTAATTCCGGGAACATTCAGTACTTC.

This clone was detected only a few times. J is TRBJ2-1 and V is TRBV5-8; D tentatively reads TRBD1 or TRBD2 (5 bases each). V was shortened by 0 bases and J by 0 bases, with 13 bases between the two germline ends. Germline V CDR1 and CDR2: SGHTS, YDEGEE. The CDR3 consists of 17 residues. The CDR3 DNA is TGTGCCAGCAGCTTGGTTCCGGGTGGGGGCTCCTACAATGAGCAGTTCTTC. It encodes CASSLVPGGGSYNEQFF.

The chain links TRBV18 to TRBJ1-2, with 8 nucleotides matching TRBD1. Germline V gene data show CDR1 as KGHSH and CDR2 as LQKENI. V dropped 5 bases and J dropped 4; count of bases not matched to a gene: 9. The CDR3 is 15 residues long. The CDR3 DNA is TGTGCCAGCTCATCGAAACAGGGGGTTATCTATGGCTACACCTTC. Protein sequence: CASSSKQGVIYGYTF.

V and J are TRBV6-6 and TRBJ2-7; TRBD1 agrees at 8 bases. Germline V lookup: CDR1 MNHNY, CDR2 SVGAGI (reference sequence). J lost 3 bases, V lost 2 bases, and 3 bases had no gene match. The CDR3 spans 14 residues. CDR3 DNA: TGTGCCAGCAGTTACGTGGACAGGGTCTACGAGCAGTACTTC. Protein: CASSYVDRVYEQYF.

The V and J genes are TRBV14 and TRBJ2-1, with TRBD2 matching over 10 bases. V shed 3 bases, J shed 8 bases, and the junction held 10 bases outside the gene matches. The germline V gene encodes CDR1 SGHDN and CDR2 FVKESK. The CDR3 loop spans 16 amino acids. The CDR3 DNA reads TGTGCCAGCAGCCACATAGCGGGGGGCCGCCGCTATGAGCAGTTCTTC. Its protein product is CASSHIAGGRRYEQFF.

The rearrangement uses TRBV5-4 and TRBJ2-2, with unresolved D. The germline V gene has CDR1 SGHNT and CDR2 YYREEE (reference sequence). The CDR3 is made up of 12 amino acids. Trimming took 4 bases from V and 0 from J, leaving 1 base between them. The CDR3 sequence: CASSTNTGELFF. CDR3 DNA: TGTGCCAGCAGCACGAACACCGGGGAGCTGTTTTTT. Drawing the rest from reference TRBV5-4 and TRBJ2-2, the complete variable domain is ETGVTQSPTHLIKTRGQQVTLRCSSQSGHNTVSWYQQALGQGPQFIFQYYREEENGRGNFPPRFSGLQFPNYSSELNVNALELDDSALYLCASSTNTGELFFGEGSRLTVL.

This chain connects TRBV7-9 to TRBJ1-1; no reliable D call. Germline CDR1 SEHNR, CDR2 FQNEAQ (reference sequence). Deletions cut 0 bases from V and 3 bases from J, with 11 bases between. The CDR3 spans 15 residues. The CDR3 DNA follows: TGTGCCAGCAGCTTAGCCGGTGGGGAAGACACTGAAGCTTTCTTT. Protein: CASSLAGGEDTEAFF.

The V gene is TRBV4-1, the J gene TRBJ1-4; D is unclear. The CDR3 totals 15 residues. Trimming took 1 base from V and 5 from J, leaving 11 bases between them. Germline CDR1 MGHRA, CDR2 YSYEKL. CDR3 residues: CASSQGGFKNEKLFF. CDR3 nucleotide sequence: TGCGCCAGCAGCCAAGGAGGGTTCAAGAATGAAAAACTGTTTTTT.

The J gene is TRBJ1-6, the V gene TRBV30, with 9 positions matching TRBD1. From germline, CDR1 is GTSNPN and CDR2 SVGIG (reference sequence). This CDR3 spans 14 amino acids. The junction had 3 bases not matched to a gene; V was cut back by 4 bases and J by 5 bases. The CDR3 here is CAWNRGLDNSPLHF. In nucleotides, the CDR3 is TGTGCCTGGAACAGGGGGCTCGATAATTCACCCCTCCACTTT.

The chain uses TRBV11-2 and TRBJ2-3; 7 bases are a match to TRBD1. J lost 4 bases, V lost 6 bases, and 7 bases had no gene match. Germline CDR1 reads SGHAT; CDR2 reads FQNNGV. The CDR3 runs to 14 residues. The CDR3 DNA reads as TGTGCCAGCAGGACTGGGACAGTAGCAGATACGCAGTATTTT. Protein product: CASRTGTVADTQYF.

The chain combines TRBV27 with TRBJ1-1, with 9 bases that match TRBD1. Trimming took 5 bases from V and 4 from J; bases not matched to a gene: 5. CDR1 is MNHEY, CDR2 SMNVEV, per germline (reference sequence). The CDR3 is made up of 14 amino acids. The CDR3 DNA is TGTGCCAGCAGTCCTACAGGGGGCGGCACTGAAGCTTTCTTT. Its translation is CASSPTGGGTEAFF.

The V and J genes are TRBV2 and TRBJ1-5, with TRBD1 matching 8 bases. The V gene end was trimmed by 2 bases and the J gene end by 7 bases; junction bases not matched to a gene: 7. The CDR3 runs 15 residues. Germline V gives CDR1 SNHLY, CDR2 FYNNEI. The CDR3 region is CASSEFQGAGQPQHF. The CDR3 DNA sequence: TGTGCCAGCAGTGAATTTCAGGGGGCGGGACAGCCCCAGCATTTT.

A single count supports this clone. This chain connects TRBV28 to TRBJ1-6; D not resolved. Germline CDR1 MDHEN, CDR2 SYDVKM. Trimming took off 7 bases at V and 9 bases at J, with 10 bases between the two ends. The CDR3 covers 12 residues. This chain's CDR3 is CASIEDGSPLHF. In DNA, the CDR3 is TGTGCCAGCATAGAGGATGGTTCACCCCTCCACTTT. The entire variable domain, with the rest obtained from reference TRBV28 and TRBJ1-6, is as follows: DVKVTQSSRYLVKRTGEKVFLECVQDMDHENMFWYRQDPGLGLRLIYFSYDVKMKEKGDIPEGYSVSREKKERFSLILESASTNQTSMYLCASIEDGSPLHFGNGTRLTVT.

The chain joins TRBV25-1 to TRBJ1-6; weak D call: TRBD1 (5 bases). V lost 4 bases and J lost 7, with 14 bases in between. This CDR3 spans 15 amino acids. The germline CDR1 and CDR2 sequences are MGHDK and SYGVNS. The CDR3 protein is CASSAGARTNSPLHF. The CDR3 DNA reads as TGTGCCAGCAGTGCCGGGGCGCGGACAAATTCACCCCTCCACTTT.

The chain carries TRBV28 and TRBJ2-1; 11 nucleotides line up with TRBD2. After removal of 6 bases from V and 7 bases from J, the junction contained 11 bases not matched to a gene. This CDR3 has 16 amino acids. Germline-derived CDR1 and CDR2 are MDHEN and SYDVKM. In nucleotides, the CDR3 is TGTGCCAGCAGCTCCCCCACTAGCGGGAGTTTTAATGAGCAGTTCTTC. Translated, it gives CASSSPTSGSFNEQFF.